The 27 T cell receptor beta chains given below trace back to one sample, sequenced in a study of metastatic and nonmetastatic thyroid tumors. Thyroid surgery was preceded by no treatment in any patient. MiXCR re-clonotyped the PCR reads for TCRdb. The table shows tens of thousands of clones, with about 13% occurring only once. Sequencing was carried out using blood. The receptors originated from a female donor with papillary thyroid cancer or a benign thyroid nodule (not recorded which). Some clones in this sample may be carry-over from other donors' samples.

The sample holds one count of this clone. The J gene is TRBJ2-7, the V gene TRBV10-3; D may be TRBD1 (7 bases). V was cut by 5 bases and J by 5 bases, with 16 bases left in between. Germline-derived CDR1 and CDR2 are ENHRY and SYGVKD. There are 14 residues in the CDR3. This chain's CDR3 is CAISPGGQSNEQYF. The CDR3, as DNA: TGTGCCATCAGTCCAGGGGGGCAGTCCAACGAGCAGTACTTC.

This clone showed up many times. The chain couples TRBV18 to TRBJ2-2, with a tentative D call TRBD2 (6 bases). This CDR3 spans 14 amino acids. Trimming took 2 bases from V and 6 from J, leaving 10 bases between them. The germline V gene has CDR1 KGHSH and CDR2 LQKENI. CDR3 DNA sequence: TGTGCCAGCTCACCAAGGAGGGAGGCCGGGGAGCTGTTTTTT. Its translation: CASSPRREAGELFF.

This clone showed up many times. This chain joins TRBV2 and TRBJ2-1, with 11 positions matching TRBD2. V dropped 3 bases and J dropped 4; count of bases not matched to a gene: 2. The germline V gene has CDR1 SNHLY and CDR2 FYNNEI. CDR3 length: 15 residues. The CDR3 DNA reads as TGTGCCAGCAGTGAGACTAGCGGGAAATACAATGAGCAGTTCTTC. This gives the protein CASSETSGKYNEQFF.

The table lists this clone with many counts. The chain joins TRBV11-1 to TRBJ2-1; D is perhaps TRBD2 (5 bases). Germline values: CDR1 SGHAT, CDR2 FQDESV (reference sequence). This CDR3 has 15 amino acids. Deletions cut 5 bases from V and 1 base from J, with 12 bases between. The CDR3 spells CASSPGWESYNEQFF. The CDR3, as DNA: TGTGCCAGCAGCCCCGGCTGGGAGTCCTACAATGAGCAGTTCTTC.

The V and J genes are TRBV11-1 and TRBJ2-1; maybe TRBD1 (6 bases). The CDR3 is made up of 17 amino acids. V was shortened by 5 bases and J by 11 bases, with 28 bases between the two germline ends. Germline CDR1 and CDR2: SGHAT and FQDESV (reference sequence). CDR3 loop: CASSPLGGDGQTSKQFF. The CDR3 nucleotides are TGTGCCAGCAGCCCACTAGGAGGAGACGGACAGACATCAAAGCAGTTCTTC.

The rearrangement links TRBV7-9 to TRBJ2-5; TRBD1 agrees at 7 bases. Germline values: CDR1 SEHNR, CDR2 FQNEAQ (reference sequence). With V trimmed by 2 bases and J by 7 bases, 10 bases remained unmatched. The CDR3 extends over 15 amino acids. CDR3 nucleotide sequence: TGTGCCAGCAGCTTAACTACAGGGGCCATGAGGACCCAGTACTTC. Its protein product is CASSLTTGAMRTQYF.

This clone was observed many times. The chain carries TRBV7-2 and TRBJ2-1; possibly TRBD2 for D (5 bases). Trimming removed 4 bases from V and 0 bases from J, with 10 bases in between. The CDR3 sequence is 15 residues long. Germline V gene lookup returns CDR1 SGHTA and CDR2 FQGNSA. CDR3 loop: CASSSDSSSYNEQFF. Written as DNA, the CDR3 is TGTGCCAGCAGCTCGGACTCGAGCTCCTACAATGAGCAGTTCTTC.

This clone occurred many times. This chain uses TRBV7-3 with TRBJ1-5; D perhaps matches TRBD1 (6 bases). The CDR3 totals 18 residues. V lost 5 bases to trimming and J lost 11 bases, with 31 bases between them. Germline lookup yields CDR1 SGHTA and CDR2 FQGTGA. In DNA, the CDR3 is TGTGCCAGCAGCGCAGCCGGGGGGCAAGGAGGGTTACGGTTCGCCCAGCATTTT. Translating gives CASSAAGGQGGLRFAQHF.

This clone was seen many times. The chain links TRBV28 to TRBJ1-5, with 7 nucleotides matching TRBD1. J was trimmed by 2 bases and V by 4 bases; bases with no gene match: 5. There are 15 residues in the CDR3. Germline assignment: CDR1 MDHEN and CDR2 SYDVKM. CDR3 sequence (DNA): TGTGCCAGCAGTTCCCGGGACAGTGGCAATCAGCCCCAGCATTTT. It is translated as CASSSRDSGNQPQHF.

This clone appeared many times. V is TRBV10-1 and J is TRBJ2-2; D gene uncertain. The CDR3 is 14 residues long. Trimming took 0 bases from V and 4 from J, leaving 6 bases between them. Germline values: CDR1 WNHNN, CDR2 SYGVQD (reference sequence). In DNA form, the CDR3 reads TGCGCCAGCAGTGAGTCCTCATTCACCGGGGAGCTGTTTTTT. This codes for CASSESSFTGELFF.

The chain carries TRBV5-8 and TRBJ1-2; D might be TRBD1 (5 bases). CDR3 length equals 13 residues. The V and J ends lost 0 bases and 2 bases respectively, with 5 bases between them. Germline-derived CDR1 and CDR2 are SGHTS and YDEGEE. The CDR3 reads CASSLGGNYGYTF. The CDR3 DNA reads as TGTGCCAGCAGCTTGGGGGGGAACTATGGCTACACCTTC.

This clone has a handful of counts. The chain couples TRBV6-1 to TRBJ2-7; TRBD1 might be the D (6 bases). Germline assignment: CDR1 MNHNS and CDR2 SASEGT. CDR3 length equals 14 residues. Trimming removed 4 bases from V and 6 bases from J, with 16 bases in between. As DNA, the CDR3 is TGTGCCAGCAGTGGAACCAGGGGTCGGGGCGAGCAGTACTTC. This gives the protein CASSGTRGRGEQYF.

The chain combines TRBV11-2 with TRBJ2-5; D possibly corresponds to TRBD2 (5 bases). Deletions cut 10 bases from V and 2 bases from J, with 23 bases between. The CDR3 contains 16 residues. Germline CDR1 and CDR2: SGHAT and FQNNGV. CDR3 coding DNA: TGTGCCATCATCCCACAGCTCCGGGGTGGGCAAGAGACCCAGTACTTC. The encoded protein is CAIIPQLRGGQETQYF.

This clone has at least ten counts. The chain combines TRBV5-1 with TRBJ2-7, with D tentatively TRBD1 (5 bases). The germline V and J ends were trimmed by 0 bases and 1 base, with 8 bases remaining between them. CDR3 length: 14 amino acids. Germline V gene data show CDR1 as SGHRS and CDR2 as YFSETQ. CDR3 amino acids: CASSLAQGSYEQYF. Written as DNA, the CDR3 is TGCGCCAGCAGCTTGGCTCAGGGATCCTACGAGCAGTACTTC.

There are many counts of this clone. The chain links TRBV7-2 to TRBJ2-3; weak D call: TRBD2 (6 bases). The germline V gene encodes CDR1 SGHTA and CDR2 FQGNSA. The CDR3 spans 12 residues. Between the trimmed V and J ends, which lost 6 bases and 6 bases, there was a span of 10 bases. CDR3 bases: TGTGCCAGCAGACGTGGGAGGGATACGCAGTATTTT. Residues: CASRRGRDTQYF.

This clone was recorded at least ten times. The rearrangement links TRBV11-3 to TRBJ2-1, with a possible D match to TRBD1 (5 bases). Germline values: CDR1 SGHNT, CDR2 YENEEA. With 5 bases removed from V and 5 bases from J, the gap between germline ends came to 13 bases. The CDR3 contains 14 residues. The CDR3 DNA sequence: TGTGCCAGCAGCAAGGCAGGGCCAAACAATGAGCAGTTCTTC. Amino acids: CASSKAGPNNEQFF.

This clone was observed a few times. A much larger clone is a single base away; this may be a read error. The chain employs TRBV7-3 and TRBJ1-1; no reliable D call. CDR1 and CDR2 from the germline V gene are SGHTA and FQGTGA. CDR3 length: 13 residues. The CDR3 loop reads CASSLRAGTEALF. CDR3 in DNA: TGTGCCAGCAGCTTACGGGCGGGCACTGAAGCTCTCTTT.

This clone has more than one count but fewer than ten. This rearrangement joins TRBV27 to TRBJ1-2; TRBD1 matches at 10 bases. Unmatched junction bases numbered 16, after V lost 4 bases and J lost 8 bases. The germline CDR1 and CDR2 sequences are MNHEY and SMNVEV (reference sequence). The CDR3 has 17 amino acids. For the CDR3, the DNA is TGTGCCAGCAGTTCTATGACGATCCGGGACAGGGGTAGGGGCTACACCTTC. Protein: CASSSMTIRDRGRGYTF.

This clone showed up many times. Additional DNA sequences in this sample encode the identical CDR3. The chain joins TRBV5-4 to TRBJ2-1; D might be TRBD2 (5 bases). Germline CDR1 reads SGHNT; CDR2 reads YYREEE (reference sequence). Trimming shortened V by 2 bases and J by 5 bases, and 11 bases separated the two germline ends. This CDR3 comprises 14 residues. The CDR3 DNA reads as TGTGCCAGCAGCTTAGCCACCGGGGACAATGAGCAGTTCTTC. Protein: CASSLATGDNEQFF.

This clone was seen repeatedly, ten times or more. Written as DNA, the CDR3 is TGCGCCAGCCAACAGCAGAACACCGGGGAGCTGTTTTTT. This translates into CASQQQNTGELFF. The chain links TRBV10-1 to TRBJ2-2, with D uncertain. CDR1 and CDR2 from the germline V gene are WNHNN and SYGVQD (reference sequence). This CDR3 region has 13 residues. V lost 8 bases and J 1 base, leaving 8 bases between the germline ends.

The rearrangement uses TRBV7-2 and TRBJ2-7, with D possibly TRBD2 on 6 matching bases. Germline CDR1 and CDR2: SGHTA and FQGNSA. The length of the CDR3 is 14 residues. The V gene lost 3 bases and the J gene lost 1 base, with 10 bases spanning the gap. Here the CDR3 reads CASSFRSGSYEQYF. The CDR3 DNA reads TGTGCCAGCAGCTTTCGGAGCGGGTCCTACGAGCAGTACTTC.

This clone is labeled medium-sized. The rearrangement links TRBV6-1 to TRBJ2-3; no clear D. CDR1 is MNHNS and CDR2 is SASEGT in the germline V gene. The CDR3 contains 15 residues. V lost 4 bases to trimming and J lost 1 base, with 12 bases between them. The CDR3 DNA reads TGTGCCAGCAGTGGGAGAGCGCGAGGCACAGATACGCAGTATTTT. It yields the protein CASSGRARGTDTQYF.

This clone has a count of ten or more. The rearrangement uses TRBV7-3 and TRBJ2-1; the match to TRBD2 covers 7 bases. The germline gives CDR1 SGHTA, CDR2 FQGTGA. This CDR3 is built from 17 residues. With V trimmed by 2 bases and J by 4 bases, 11 bases remained unmatched. CDR3 DNA: TGTGCCAGCAGCTTAGGGGCTGGCGGGAGAGGGTACAATGAGCAGTTCTTC. It yields the protein CASSLGAGGRGYNEQFF.

This clone was observed many times. Being one base from a much bigger clone, this may be a read error. The chain couples TRBV6-2 or TRBV6-3 to TRBJ2-3; D is unresolved. The DNA end favors TRBJ1-5, so the J call may be wrong. CDR1 MNHEY and CDR2 SVGEGT come from the germline V gene. This CDR3 spans 14 amino acids. The CDR3 region has the DNA TGTGCCAGCAGTACGGGAGACCGCACAGATACGCAGCATTTT. Translation: CASSTGDRTDTQHF.

This clone was detected many times. The chain carries TRBV24-1 and TRBJ2-2; 8 nucleotides agree with TRBD2. Germline CDR1 reads KGHDR; CDR2 reads SFDVKD. This CDR3 region has 15 residues. V was pared by 4 bases and J by 3 bases, with 3 bases of the junction left unmatched. The CDR3 here is CATSEKLADTGELFF. The CDR3 nucleotides are TGTGCCACCAGTGAGAAACTAGCGGACACCGGGGAGCTGTTTTTT.

By share, this clone counts as medium-sized. The chain is built from TRBV5-1 and TRBJ1-2, with D unresolved. The CDR3 loop spans 16 amino acids. V was shortened by 0 bases and J by 0 bases, with 12 bases between the two germline ends. Looked up from germline, CDR1 is SGHRS and CDR2 is YFSETQ. The CDR3 region has the DNA TGCGCCAGCAGCTTGGATGGGCAAAGACCTAACTATGGCTACACCTTC. It yields the protein CASSLDGQRPNYGYTF.

This clone came up many times. The chain joins TRBV12-3 or TRBV12-4 to TRBJ2-1; D could derive from TRBD1 or TRBD2 (5 bases each). The CDR3 loop spans 14 amino acids. The germline V and J ends were trimmed by 6 bases and 3 bases, with 12 bases remaining between them. The CDR3 loop reads CASSGDGRYNEQFF. In nucleotides, the CDR3 is TGTGCCAGCAGCGGGGACGGCCGCTACAATGAGCAGTTCTTC.